Shown below are 21 T cell receptor beta chains from a single sample sequenced in a study of beta chain features in type 1 diabetes. General study points: Shorter TCRB CDR3s, moderately but significantly so, marked every one of the four CD4+ subsets in Type 1 diabetes patients.

Antigens of these TCRs are unknown. The sequenced template was cDNA made from the entire isolated RNA. Measured with immunoSEQ multiplex PCR; TCRdb has only the in-frame clones, and not every one. This sample has roughly 290,000 clones, with around 16% found just once. Sequences were obtained from naive CD4+ T cells from blood. These receptors came from a man between 18 and 35 years old with type 1 diabetes.

The chain carries TRBV15 and TRBJ2-1; TRBD2 matches 13 bases. Trimming at V came to 8 bases and at J to 4 bases, leaving 5 bases not matched to a gene. This CDR3 is 15 amino acids long. CDR1 is LNHNV, CDR2 YYDKDF, per germline (reference sequence). The CDR3 sequence: CATLRGLAGYNEQFF. In DNA form, the CDR3 reads TGTGCCACCCTCCGGGGACTAGCGGGATACAATGAGCAGTTCTTC.

This clone was seen a handful of times. The chain carries TRBV9 and TRBJ2-3; 10 bases fit TRBD1. Germline lookup yields CDR1 SGDLS and CDR2 YYNGEE. J lost 4 bases, V lost 2 bases, and 4 bases had no gene match. The CDR3 is 15 residues long. The CDR3 sequence: CASSVGTGEADTQYF. DNA of the CDR3: TGTGCCAGCAGCGTGGGGACAGGGGAAGCAGATACGCAGTATTTT.

This clone was seen more than once but under ten times. V and J are TRBV29-1 and TRBJ2-7; 7 bases map to TRBD1. With 6 bases clipped from V and 2 bases from J, the junction kept 4 bases outside the gene matches. Germline values: CDR1 SQVTM, CDR2 ANQGSEA. The CDR3 is 12 residues long. The CDR3 DNA reads as TGCAGCGTATCACAGGGGACCTACGAGCAGTACTTC. It specifies CSVSQGTYEQYF.

V and J are TRBV28 and TRBJ2-1; 8 bases are shared with TRBD2. The CDR3 length is 15 residues. Germline CDR1 reads MDHEN; CDR2 reads SYDVKM. With V trimmed by 5 bases and J by 6 bases, 9 bases remained unmatched. In DNA, the CDR3 is TGTGCCAGCAGTCCCGGGGGGGGAGGGGGCAATGAGCAGTTCTTC. Its translation: CASSPGGGGGNEQFF. The full variable domain, completed using reference TRBV28 and TRBJ2-1, is DVKVTQSSRYLVKRTGEKVFLECVQDMDHENMFWYRQDPGLGLRLIYFSYDVKMKEKGDIPEGYSVSREKKERFSLILESASTNQTSMYLCASSPGGGGGNEQFFGPGTRLTVL.

Regarding this clone: The junction and the germline gene differ at one end; a read error may be behind it. V and J are TRBV28 and TRBJ2-5; 11 positions agree with TRBD2. Germline values: CDR1 MDHEN, CDR2 SYDVKM. The CDR3 loop spans 14 amino acids. CDR3 amino acids: CASGGVASGGPYDF. The CDR3 bases are TGTGCCAGCGGTGGGGTCGCTAGCGGGGGGCCTTACGACTTC. The variable domain in full, completed from reference TRBV28 and TRBJ2-5, reads DVKVTQSSRYLVKRTGEKVFLECVQDMDHENMFWYRQDPGLGLRLIYFSYDVKMKEKGDIPEGYSVSREKKERFSLILESASTNQTSMYLCASGGVASGGPYDFGPGTRLLVL.

V and J are TRBV4-2 and TRBJ1-2, with TRBD1 matching over 7 bases. The CDR3 consists of 16 residues. V lost 0 bases, J lost 8 bases, and 12 bases stayed unmatched. The germline V gene has CDR1 LGHNA and CDR2 YNFKEQ. The CDR3, as DNA: TGTGCCAGCAGCCAAGACCCGGGACAGCGGACCGGGGGCTACACCTTC. Protein: CASSQDPGQRTGGYTF.

This clone showed up just a few times. The CDR3 loop is CASSYSSRIIYEQYF. CDR3 bases: TGTGCCAGCAGTTACTCCTCCAGGATAATCTACGAGCAGTACTTC. The rearrangement links TRBV6-5 to TRBJ2-7; no firm D call. This CDR3 has 15 amino acids. Germline loops: CDR1 MNHEY, CDR2 SVGAGI. V dropped 0 bases and J dropped 3 bases, with 12 bases sitting between them.

The chain uses TRBV7-2 and TRBJ2-1, with TRBD2 matching 7 bases. Germline V gene data show CDR1 as SGHTA and CDR2 as FQGNSA. The CDR3 totals 16 residues. Trimming took 5 bases from V and 4 from J; bases not matched to a gene: 11. CDR3 coding DNA: TGTGCCAGCAGCCCCTTAGCCCAGCGGGGATACAATGAGCAGTTCTTC. This sequence encodes CASSPLAQRGYNEQFF.

The V call is TRBV29-1, the J call TRBJ2-7; 9 bases fit TRBD1. Germline V gives CDR1 SQVTM, CDR2 ANQGSEA. The J segment lost 2 bases and the V segment lost 7 bases, leaving 6 bases of the junction unmatched. CDR3 length: 13 amino acids. Here the CDR3 reads CSGGQGTAYEQYF. Written as DNA, the CDR3 is TGCAGCGGGGGACAGGGAACGGCCTACGAGCAGTACTTC.

This clone came up a few times. The rearrangement uses TRBV5-1 and TRBJ2-1; 9 nucleotides align to TRBD1. This CDR3 spans 18 amino acids. Germline CDR1 SGHRS, CDR2 YFSETQ. Losses at the gene ends were 3 bases for V and 0 bases for J; bases not matched to a gene: 10. Here the CDR3 DNA reads TGCGCCAGCAGCTCAAGGTCTGGACAGGGGAGCTCCTACAATGAGCAGTTCTTC. Protein product: CASSSRSGQGSSYNEQFF. Supplemented by reference TRBV5-1 and TRBJ2-1, the full variable domain reads KAGVTQTPRYLIKTRGQQVTLSCSPISGHRSVSWYQQTPGQGLQFLFEYFSETQRNKGNFPGRFSGRQFSNSRSEMNVSTLELGDSALYLCASSSRSGQGSSYNEQFFGPGTRLTVL.

This clone was detected only a few times. The chain employs TRBV28 and TRBJ2-3; possibly TRBD2 for D (5 bases). From germline, CDR1 is MDHEN and CDR2 SYDVKM. The V end lost 1 base, the J end lost 6 bases, and 11 bases lay between the germline ends. This CDR3 spans 14 amino acids. This chain's CDR3 is CASSLSPRGDTQYF. The DNA of the CDR3 is TGTGCCAGCAGTTTATCACCACGCGGGGATACGCAGTATTTT.

The table lists this clone with a few counts. V gene TRBV5-1 combines with J gene TRBJ2-1, with 10 bases identical to TRBD1. CDR3 length: 17 amino acids. V trimming: 2 bases; J trimming: 6 bases; junction bases outside the gene matches: 11. Germline assignment: CDR1 SGHRS and CDR2 YFSETQ. This chain's CDR3 is CASSFPTGGSLGNEQFF. CDR3 DNA: TGCGCCAGCAGCTTCCCGACAGGGGGCTCTCTGGGCAATGAGCAGTTCTTC.

The chain couples TRBV5-4 to TRBJ1-1; D ambiguous. The germline V gene has CDR1 SGHNT and CDR2 YYREEE (reference sequence). The V end was cut by 7 bases, the J end by 2 bases, with 6 bases between. The CDR3 covers 11 residues. Written as DNA, the CDR3 is TGTGCCAGCGGTAGAAACACTGAAGCTTTCTTT. Encoded protein: CASGRNTEAFF. The full variable domain, rest sourced from reference TRBV5-4 and TRBJ1-1, is ETGVTQSPTHLIKTRGQQVTLRCSSQSGHNTVSWYQQALGQGPQFIFQYYREEENGRGNFPPRFSGLQFPNYSSELNVNALELDDSALYLCASGRNTEAFFGQGTRLTVV.

The sample holds a few counts of this clone. The rearrangement links TRBV28 to TRBJ1-1; possible D gene TRBD1, 5 bases. CDR1 is MDHEN and CDR2 is SYDVKM in the germline V gene. There are 13 residues in the CDR3. V lost 1 base to trimming and J lost 7 bases, with 10 bases between them. This chain's CDR3 is CASSLLGGFEAFF. The CDR3 bases are TGTGCCAGCAGTTTATTGGGGGGATTTGAAGCTTTCTTT. Full variable domain (rest looked up from reference TRBV28 and TRBJ1-1): DVKVTQSSRYLVKRTGEKVFLECVQDMDHENMFWYRQDPGLGLRLIYFSYDVKMKEKGDIPEGYSVSREKKERFSLILESASTNQTSMYLCASSLLGGFEAFFGQGTRLTVV.

This clone turned up a few times. The CDR3 nucleotides read TGTGCCACCAGCAGACTCCGGGACAGCGATCCGCAGTACTTC. The encoded protein is CATSRLRDSDPQYF. This rearrangement joins TRBV15 to TRBJ2-7; TRBD1 matches 7 bases. Germline loops: CDR1 LNHNV, CDR2 YYDKDF (reference sequence). Trimming at V came to 2 bases and at J to 9 bases, leaving 10 bases not matched to a gene. The CDR3 sequence is 14 residues long. Full variable domain (missing parts from reference TRBV15 and TRBJ2-7): DAMVIQNPRYQVTQFGKPVTLSCSQTLNHNVMYWYQQKSSQAPKLLFHYYDKDFNNEADTPDNFQSRRPNTSFCFLDIRSPGLGDTAMYLCATSRLRDSDPQYFGPGTRLTVT.

This chain uses TRBV5-1 with TRBJ2-2; 7 bases map to TRBD1. This CDR3 spans 16 amino acids. V dropped 4 bases and J dropped 0; count of bases not matched to a gene: 6. The germline CDR1 and CDR2 sequences are SGHRS and YFSETQ. CDR3 sequence reads: CASSRGQTANTGELFF. The CDR3 region has the DNA TGCGCCAGCAGCAGGGGACAGACAGCGAACACCGGGGAGCTGTTTTTT.

The rearrangement joins TRBV30 to TRBJ2-7; D is unclear. Between the trimmed V and J ends, which lost 6 bases and 5 bases, there was a span of 11 bases. Per the germline V gene, CDR1 is GTSNPN and CDR2 is SVGIG (reference sequence). CDR3 size: 11 residues. CDR3 loop: CACGSFDEQYF. The CDR3 DNA is TGTGCCTGCGGGTCGTTCGACGAGCAGTACTTC.

The table lists this clone with a few counts. This chain uses TRBV5-6 with TRBJ2-1; D perhaps matches TRBD2 (6 bases). Trimming took off 3 bases at V and 0 bases at J, with 19 bases between the two ends. From germline, CDR1 is SGHDT and CDR2 YYEEEE. The CDR3 sequence is 18 residues long. The chain's CDR3 is CASSYPRLKRASYNEQFF. The CDR3 DNA sequence: TGTGCCAGCAGCTACCCCCGCCTTAAGCGGGCCTCCTACAATGAGCAGTTCTTC. Supplemented by reference TRBV5-6 and TRBJ2-1, the full variable domain reads DAGVTQSPTHLIKTRGQQVTLRCSPKSGHDTVSWYQQALGQGPQFIFQYYEEEERQRGNFPDRFSGHQFPNYSSELNVNALLLGDSALYLCASSYPRLKRASYNEQFFGPGTRLTVL.

V and J are TRBV19 and TRBJ2-3, with D unresolved. Germline lookup yields CDR1 LNHDA and CDR2 SQIVND (reference sequence). The CDR3 totals 14 residues. V gave up 6 bases and J gave up 0 bases, with 10 bases separating them. CDR3 in amino acids: CASSNTGSTDTQYF. The CDR3 DNA sequence: TGTGCCAGTAGCAATACGGGTAGCACAGATACGCAGTATTTT.

The chain uses TRBV5-1 and TRBJ2-7; 9 positions match TRBD1. CDR1 SGHRS and CDR2 YFSETQ come from the germline V gene. The CDR3 runs to 15 residues. The junction had 6 bases not matched to a gene; V was cut back by 1 base and J by 4 bases. For the CDR3, the DNA is TGCGCCAGCAGCTTGAGGACAGGGGTCGGGTACGAGCAGTACTTC. Protein: CASSLRTGVGYEQYF.

This clone was counted a few times. This sequence joins TRBV7-2 and TRBJ2-3, with D possibly matching TRBD2 (6 bases). Trimming removed 5 bases at V and 0 bases at J, with 18 bases between. Germline CDR1 SGHTA, CDR2 FQGNSA. CDR3 length: 17 amino acids. CDR3 sequence reads: CASSPAGTHVSTDTQYF. CDR3 coding DNA: TGTGCCAGCAGCCCTGCCGGGACTCACGTCAGCACAGATACGCAGTATTTT.